The sequence of this T cell receptor (beta chain) was determined in a study of cytomegalovirus exposure and HLA in healthy donors. Per the germline V gene, CDR1 is LNHDA and CDR2 is SQIVND (reference sequence). This CDR3 comprises 14 residues. J lost 4 bases, V lost 1 base, and 2 bases had no gene match. The study, taken as a whole, reports: Usually a TCR sequence was rare, but some public TCRs were found in many donors.

PCR involved 60 Vbeta and 13 Jbeta primers. Generated by immunoSEQ multiplex PCR, the TCRdb table keeps only in-frame clones and is missing some. The table records some 170,000 clones, around four fifths of them present only once. Details on this clone: Its specificity is not known.

This TCR was recovered from a man between 18 and 35 years old in good health and CMV-seropositive. Sequencing was done on a sample of PBMCs. The V gene is TRBV19, the J gene TRBJ1-1, with 8 bases identical to TRBD1. For the CDR3, the DNA is TGTGCCAGTAGTATAGCAGGGGGCGGCACTGAAGCTTTCTTT. This gives the protein CASSIAGGGTEAFF.